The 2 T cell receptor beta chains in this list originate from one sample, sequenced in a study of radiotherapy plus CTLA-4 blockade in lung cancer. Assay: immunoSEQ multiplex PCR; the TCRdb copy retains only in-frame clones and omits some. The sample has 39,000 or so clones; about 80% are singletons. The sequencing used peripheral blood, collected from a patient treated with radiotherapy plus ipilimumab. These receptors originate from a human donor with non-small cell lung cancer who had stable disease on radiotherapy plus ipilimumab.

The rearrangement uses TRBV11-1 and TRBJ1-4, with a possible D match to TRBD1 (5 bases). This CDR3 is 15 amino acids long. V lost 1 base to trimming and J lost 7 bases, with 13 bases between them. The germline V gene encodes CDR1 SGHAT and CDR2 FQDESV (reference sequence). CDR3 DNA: TGTGCCAGCAGCTTAGGTGCAGGGCCTGGTGAAAAACTGTTTTTT. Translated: CASSLGAGPGEKLFF.

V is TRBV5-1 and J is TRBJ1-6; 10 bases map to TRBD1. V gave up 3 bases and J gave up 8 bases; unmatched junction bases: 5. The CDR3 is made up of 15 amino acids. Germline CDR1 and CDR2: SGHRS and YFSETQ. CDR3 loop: CASSSDRGRHSPLHF. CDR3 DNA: TGCGCCAGCAGCTCCGACAGGGGGCGTCATTCACCCCTCCACTTT. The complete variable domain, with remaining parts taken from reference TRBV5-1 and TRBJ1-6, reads KAGVTQTPRYLIKTRGQQVTLSCSPISGHRSVSWYQQTPGQGLQFLFEYFSETQRNKGNFPGRFSGRQFSNSRSEMNVSTLELGDSALYLCASSSDRGRHSPLHFGNGTRLTVT.